The 23 T cell receptor beta chains given below trace back to one sample, sequenced in a study of OX40 agonist ivuxolimab in advanced cancers. Repertoires were generated with immunoSEQ multiplex PCR, while TCRdb's copy carries only in-frame clones and drops some. Counted here are more than 35,000 clones, nearly 80% occurring once; the ten biggest clones make up roughly 13%. The starting material was CD4+ or CD8+ T cells sorted from blood, obtained in a trial of the OX40 agonist ivuxolimab. The receptor set was obtained from an adult with an advanced solid tumor such as melanoma, head and neck, liver or kidney cancer.

This clone was seen only a few times. The V call is TRBV9, the J call TRBJ2-1; D is perhaps TRBD1 (6 bases). CDR1 SGDLS and CDR2 YYNGEE come from the germline V gene. The length of the CDR3 is 15 residues. Trimming left V 3 bases short and J 6 bases short, with 16 bases between. The CDR3 nucleotides read TGTGCCAGCAGCGCAGGGGCTGACTTCCCCAATGAGCAGTTCTTC. Its translation is CASSAGADFPNEQFF.

The rearrangement uses TRBV9 and TRBJ2-5, with unresolved D. Germline-derived CDR1 and CDR2 are SGDLS and YYNGEE. V shed 4 bases and J shed 5 bases, with 12 bases lying between them. This CDR3 contains 13 residues. CDR3 sequence (DNA): TGTGCCAGCAGCCTTAGTGAGACGGAGACCCAGTACTTC. Residues: CASSLSETETQYF.

V is TRBV27 and J is TRBJ2-7; the match to TRBD1 covers 9 bases. With 4 bases clipped from V and 1 base from J, the junction kept 5 bases outside the gene matches. This CDR3 spans 15 amino acids. Germline-derived CDR1 and CDR2 are MNHEY and SMNVEV (reference sequence). CDR3 nucleotides: TGTGCCAGCAGTTCCACAGGGGGCCTGTCCTACGAGCAGTACTTC. Protein product: CASSSTGGLSYEQYF.

The V and J genes are TRBV5-1 and TRBJ1-1; a possible D gene is TRBD1 (5 bases). The CDR3 loop spans 18 amino acids. Germline V gives CDR1 SGHRS, CDR2 YFSETQ. The V and J ends lost 3 bases and 0 bases respectively, with 21 bases between them. The chain's CDR3 is CASSSNRWAGRMNTEAFF. DNA for the CDR3: TGCGCCAGCAGCTCCAACCGGTGGGCAGGGAGAATGAACACTGAAGCTTTCTTT.

The chain has TRBV19 and TRBJ2-3, with D uncertain. This CDR3 contains 11 residues. CDR1 LNHDA and CDR2 SQIVND come from the germline V gene (reference sequence). Trimming shortened V by 6 bases and J by 5 bases, and 6 bases separated the two germline ends. The CDR3 nucleotides read TGTGCCAGTAGGTACAGAGATACGCAGTATTTT. Amino acids: CASRYRDTQYF.

This rearrangement joins TRBV7-9 to TRBJ2-7; tentatively, D is TRBD1 (6 bases). The CDR3 covers 13 residues. V lost 5 bases, J lost 4 bases, and 12 bases lay in between. Germline lookup yields CDR1 SEHNR and CDR2 FQNEAQ (reference sequence). CDR3: CASSDSQGYEQYF. The CDR3 DNA is TGTGCCAGCAGCGACTCCCAGGGGTACGAGCAGTACTTC.

In its sample, this clone is medium-sized. This chain joins TRBV7-9 and TRBJ2-7; D unresolved. Trimming removed 1 base from V and 1 base from J, with 8 bases in between. Germline CDR1 and CDR2: SEHNR and FQNEAQ (reference sequence). The CDR3 sequence is 14 residues long. The CDR3 is CASSLGPTSYEQYF. As DNA, the CDR3 is TGTGCCAGCAGCTTAGGACCGACTTCCTACGAGCAGTACTTC.

The chain joins TRBV28 to TRBJ2-1; D not certain. Looked up from germline, CDR1 is MDHEN and CDR2 is SYDVKM. The CDR3 extends over 12 amino acids. The ends were cut back, 3 bases at V and 3 bases at J, with 3 bases in the middle. In DNA form, the CDR3 reads TGTGCCAGCAGTTTTCGCTACAATGAGCAGTTCTTC. It is translated as CASSFRYNEQFF.

The sample holds a few counts of this clone. This chain links TRBV28 with TRBJ1-4; D not resolved. Germline lookup yields CDR1 MDHEN and CDR2 SYDVKM. This CDR3 is built from 18 residues. V was shortened by 8 bases and J by 2 bases, with 24 bases between the two germline ends. The CDR3 region has the DNA TGTGCCAGCGGTCCGACCTTCGCTCCAAGGCAGACTAATGAAAAACTGTTTTTT. Translated: CASGPTFAPRQTNEKLFF.

This clone was counted only a few times. The chain employs TRBV30 and TRBJ1-2; D is uncertain. The germline V gene encodes CDR1 GTSNPN and CDR2 SVGIG (reference sequence). The germline V and J ends were trimmed by 2 bases and 8 bases, with 9 bases remaining between them. This CDR3 has 11 amino acids. CDR3 protein: CAWSQVNGYTF. As DNA, the CDR3 is TGTGCCTGGAGTCAGGTCAACGGCTACACCTTC.

The genes are TRBV9 and TRBJ2-1; 9 nucleotides line up with TRBD2. The V and J ends lost 0 bases and 8 bases, in that order; junction bases with no gene match: 3. The CDR3 is 14 amino acids. Looked up from germline, CDR1 is SGDLS and CDR2 is YYNGEE. This chain's CDR3 is CASSVGLAGYEQFF. For the CDR3, the DNA is TGTGCCAGCAGCGTAGGGCTAGCGGGGTATGAGCAGTTCTTC. Supplemented by reference TRBV9 and TRBJ2-1, the full variable domain reads DSGVTQTPKHLITATGQRVTLRCSPRSGDLSVYWYQQSLDQGLQFLIQYYNGEERAKGNILERFSAQQFPDLHSELNLSSLELGDSALYFCASSVGLAGYEQFFGPGTRLTVL.

This clone was found once. The chain uses TRBV6-1 and TRBJ2-5; no definite D call. The V end was cut by 5 bases, the J end by 1 base, with 2 bases between. The CDR3 consists of 11 residues. Germline-derived CDR1 and CDR2 are MNHNS and SASEGT. CDR3 sequence (DNA): TGTGCCAGCAGTATCCAAGAGACCCAGTACTTC. Its protein is CASSIQETQYF.

The chain carries TRBV5-1 and TRBJ1-2; D is undetermined. CDR1 is SGHRS, CDR2 YFSETQ, per germline. The CDR3 is 14 amino acids. The germline V and J ends were trimmed by 1 base and 4 bases, with 11 bases remaining between them. CDR3 coding DNA: TGCGCCAGCAGCTTGAGTGTCACCGCCTATGGCTACACCTTC. Translated, it gives CASSLSVTAYGYTF.

This rearrangement joins TRBV28 to TRBJ2-7; D might be TRBD1 (6 bases). This CDR3 contains 14 residues. The ends were cut back, 6 bases at V and 1 base at J, with 13 bases in the middle. The germline gives CDR1 MDHEN, CDR2 SYDVKM. The CDR3, as DNA: TGTGCCAGCAGCTACCCCGGACAGTCCTACGAGCAGTACTTC. As protein: CASSYPGQSYEQYF.

This clone was seen a few times. The rearrangement joins TRBV7-6 to TRBJ1-6, with D perhaps matching TRBD1 (5 bases). V was pared by 5 bases and J by 6 bases, with 8 bases between. CDR3 length: 13 amino acids. The V gene's germline CDR1 is SGHVS and CDR2 FNYEAQ. CDR3 bases: TGTGCCAGCAGCCTCAGGGCTAATTCACCCCTCCACTTT. Translating gives CASSLRANSPLHF.

The chain links TRBV30 to TRBJ2-3; tentative D call: TRBD1 (7 bases). Trimming removed 4 bases at V and 1 base at J, with 24 bases between. The CDR3 extends over 18 amino acids. CDR1 GTSNPN and CDR2 SVGIG come from the germline V gene (reference sequence). The CDR3 spells CAWNDGFTGERGTDTQYF. The CDR3 region has the DNA TGTGCCTGGAACGACGGCTTTACAGGGGAGCGGGGCACAGATACGCAGTATTTT. Variable domain in full (rest from reference TRBV30 and TRBJ2-3): SQTIHQWPATLVQPVGSPLSLECTVEGTSNPNLYWYRQAAGRGLQLLFYSVGIGQISSEVPQNLSASRPQDRQFILSSKKLLLSDSGFYLCAWNDGFTGERGTDTQYFGPGTRLTVL.

This clone was seen a single time. The chain recombines TRBV18 with TRBJ2-2; D is unresolved. The V gene's germline CDR1 is KGHSH and CDR2 LQKENI. This CDR3 is 12 amino acids long. Deletions cut 3 bases from V and 13 bases from J, with 12 bases between. CDR3: CASSPPDWRLFF. The DNA of the CDR3 is TGTGCCAGCTCACCCCCAGACTGGAGGCTGTTTTTT. The entire variable domain, with the rest obtained from reference TRBV18 and TRBJ2-2, is as follows: NAGVMQNPRHLVRRRGQEARLRCSPMKGHSHVYWYRQLPEEGLKFMVYLQKENIIDESGMPKERFSAEFPKEGPSILRIQQVVRGDSAAYFCASSPPDWRLFFGEGSRLTVL.

The V gene is TRBV27, the J gene TRBJ2-7, with TRBD2 matching 16 bases. The junction had 8 bases not matched to a gene; V was cut back by 4 bases and J by 2 bases. The CDR3 covers 18 residues. Germline V CDR1 and CDR2: MNHEY, SMNVEV (reference sequence). The chain's CDR3 is CASSSGTSGRAGAYEQYF. The CDR3 DNA follows: TGTGCCAGCAGTTCAGGGACTAGCGGGAGGGCCGGAGCCTACGAGCAGTACTTC.

The chain employs TRBV29-1 and TRBJ2-7; 8 nucleotides match TRBD1. Germline loops: CDR1 SQVTM, CDR2 ANQGSEA. Trimming at V came to 4 bases and at J to 5 bases, leaving 10 bases not matched to a gene. The CDR3 loop spans 14 amino acids. CDR3 amino acids: CSVVRSGGFHEQYF. The CDR3 DNA reads as TGCAGCGTTGTTCGGTCAGGGGGCTTCCACGAGCAGTACTTC.

J is TRBJ2-3 and V is TRBV7-3; 8 bases fit TRBD2. The V segment lost 2 bases and the J segment 2 bases; nucleotides outside the gene matches: 3. CDR3 size: 15 residues. The germline CDR1 and CDR2 sequences are SGHTA and FQGTGA. The CDR3: CASSLAGGDTDTQYF. CDR3 DNA sequence: TGTGCCAGCAGCTTAGCGGGAGGTGACACAGATACGCAGTATTTT.

This clone was counted only a few times. The rearrangement uses TRBV10-1 and TRBJ2-1; no reliable D call. This CDR3 contains 12 residues. CDR1 is WNHNN, CDR2 SYGVQD, per germline (reference sequence). Trimming took 5 bases from V and 3 from J, leaving 5 bases between them. This chain's CDR3 is CASSPSYNEQFF. The CDR3 region has the DNA TGCGCCAGCAGTCCCAGCTACAATGAGCAGTTCTTC.

The chain combines TRBV28 with TRBJ2-5; the match to TRBD1 covers 7 bases. TRBJ2-7 matches the DNA end more closely, so the J call is doubtful. The CDR3 totals 15 residues. Germline V gene sequence: CDR1 MDHEN, CDR2 SYDVKM. The chain's CDR3 is CASSQVGTATYEQYF. As DNA, the CDR3 is TGTGCCAGCAGTCAGGTTGGGACAGCCACCTACGAGCAGTACTTC.

The V call is TRBV27, the J call TRBJ2-3, with 8 bases aligning to TRBD2. This CDR3 is built from 14 residues. V was pared by 10 bases and J by 5 bases, with 11 bases of the junction left unmatched. Germline-derived CDR1 and CDR2 are MNHEY and SMNVEV (reference sequence). The CDR3 region is CATTSGSHLDTQYF. DNA for the CDR3: TGTGCCACCACGAGCGGGAGTCATTTAGATACGCAGTATTTT.